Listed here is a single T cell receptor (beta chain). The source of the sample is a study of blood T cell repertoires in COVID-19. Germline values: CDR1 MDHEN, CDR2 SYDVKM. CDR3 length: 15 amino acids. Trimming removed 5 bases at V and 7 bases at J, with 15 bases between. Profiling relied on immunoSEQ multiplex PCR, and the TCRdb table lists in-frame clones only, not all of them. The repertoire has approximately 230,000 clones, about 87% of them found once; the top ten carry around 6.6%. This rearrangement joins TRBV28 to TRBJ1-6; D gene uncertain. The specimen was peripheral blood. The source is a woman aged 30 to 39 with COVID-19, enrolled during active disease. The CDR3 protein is CASSLARTGNSPLHF. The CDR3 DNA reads TGTGCCAGCAGTCTGGCTAGGACGGGGAATTCACCCCTCCACTTT.